This entry lists 2 T cell receptor beta chains sequenced from one sample in a study of T-cell memory formation after mild COVID-19 (dated by TCRdb to the early 2020s). Receptor amplification or capture employed 5' RACE. The data were produced on an Illumina NovaSeq 6000. TCRdb's own reprocessing of the public reads used fastp at Q25 and MiXCR and kept productive beta chains. Rows matching on CDR3 protein sequence are summarized as one entry with the most common DNA and genes. Recorded for this sample are 350,000 to 550,000 distinct CDR3 sequences; roughly 18% of them occurred a single time. Together, the top ten hold 20% to 25% of the sample. The material sequenced was PBMCs or a T cell subset sorted from them (not recorded which). The receptor set was obtained from a man aged 18 to 29 who had mild COVID-19 (a few samples of this study predate the infection). The sample titles of this study are shuffled in the database, so cell type and time point are left out; the donor was told from shared clones.

The gene calls are TRBV7-9 and TRBJ2-1, with D hard to call. The germline V and J ends were trimmed by 1 base and 4 bases, with 17 bases remaining between them. Germline lookup yields CDR1 SEHNR and CDR2 FQNEAQ (reference sequence). This CDR3 spans 17 amino acids. The CDR3: CASSLGSSRVWYNEQFF. CDR3 sequence (DNA): TGTGCCAGCAGCTTAGGGTCGTCCCGAGTCTGGTACAATGAGCAGTTCTTC.

CDR3 nucleotide sequence: TGTGCCAGCAGCTTCGACAGAGCAGTTAATGCTGAGCAGTTCTTC. It specifies CASSFDRAVNAEQFF. This chain connects TRBV11-3 to TRBJ2-1, with a tentative D call TRBD1 (5 bases). The CDR3 is 15 residues long. Germline V gene sequence: CDR1 SGHNT, CDR2 YENEEA. Trimming shortened V by 3 bases and J by 9 bases, and 18 bases separated the two germline ends.